The clone carrying this T cell receptor beta chain was counted many times. What it recognizes is unknown. The sample originates from a study of early T cells in non-severe SARS-CoV-2 infection. Study summary: Chains from this unsorted whole-blood bulk RNA could not be paired. Notes on the study in general: Comparison of clonotypes with VDJdb favored anti-spike CD8 responses while missing private and CD4 specificities.

Unique molecular identifiers were affixed to single, distinct cDNA molecules. Using its own MiXCR run on the 5' RACE reads, TCRdb lists one record per CDR3 protein. The top ten hold 8% to 9% of the sample, which has tens of thousands of distinct CDR3 sequences, roughly 10% seen once. The V gene end was trimmed by 4 bases and the J gene end by 2 bases; junction bases not matched to a gene: 9. Germline CDR1 and CDR2: SGHNT and YYREEE (reference sequence). The CDR3 totals 16 residues. This chain connects TRBV5-4 to TRBJ2-3, with 8 positions matching TRBD2. The sequence derives from an adult who was a healthcare worker with PCR-confirmed SARS-CoV-2 infection or an uninfected control (not recorded which). The sequenced sample was whole blood. For the CDR3, the DNA is TGTGCCAGCAGCCGAGGAGCGGGAGATTACACAGATACGCAGTATTTT. Translation: CASSRGAGDYTDTQYF.